This T cell receptor (beta chain) was profiled in a study of T-cell reconstitution after alpha-beta-depleted transplantation in children. The CDR3 covers 14 residues. V dropped 3 bases and J dropped 3; count of bases not matched to a gene: 7. Looked up from germline, CDR1 is DFQATT and CDR2 is SNEGSKA (reference sequence). TCRbeta library construction was performed incorporating unique molecular identifiers. TCRdb itself ran the PCR reads through MiXCR, one entry per CDR3 protein. This repertoire shows about 360,000 distinct CDR3 sequences, roughly 13% found once; its top ten account for over 3.5%. This clonotype has ten or more counts.

This chain connects TRBV20-1 to TRBJ1-2; 7 nucleotides align to TRBD1. The sequence came from a human donor who donated a stem cell graft to a child with Fanconi anemia. This specimen was PBMCs, taken from the stem cell graft. CDR3 amino acids: CSASEQTGDYGYTF. In DNA, the CDR3 is TGCAGTGCTAGCGAACAAACAGGGGACTATGGCTACACCTTC.